These 27 T cell receptor beta chains were all obtained from the same sample, sequenced in a study of cytomegalovirus exposure and HLA in healthy donors. The table came from immunoSEQ multiplex PCR; TCRdb's copy has only in-frame clones and leaves some out. The sample contains around 52,000 clones, roughly 85% of which appear only once. The sample was PBMCs. These TCRs come from a young woman in good health and CMV-seronegative.

The chain couples TRBV29-1 to TRBJ2-5; 8 nucleotides match TRBD1. Germline values: CDR1 SQVTM, CDR2 ANQGSEA. J was trimmed by 4 bases and V by 7 bases; bases with no gene match: 11. The CDR3 consists of 14 residues. The CDR3 is CSAPTGAGRETQYF. The CDR3 DNA reads as TGCAGCGCCCCGACAGGGGCAGGTAGAGAGACCCAGTACTTC.

The sample holds a few counts of this clone. V is TRBV28 and J is TRBJ2-5; 8 bases map to TRBD2. J was trimmed by 2 bases and V by 6 bases; bases with no gene match: 8. Germline CDR1 reads MDHEN; CDR2 reads SYDVKM. The CDR3 sequence is 15 residues long. As DNA, the CDR3 is TGTGCCAGCAGGGGGGGGCGCGGGAGGCAAGAGACCCAGTACTTC. Protein product: CASRGGRGRQETQYF.

On this clone: This may be a read error, as it is one base from a much larger clone. The gene calls are TRBV7-2 and TRBJ2-3; possibly TRBD2 for D (6 bases). The CDR3 consists of 13 residues. Trimming pared 3 bases from V and 4 bases from J, leaving 8 bases between. Germline V gene lookup returns CDR1 SGHTA and CDR2 FQGNSA. CDR3 DNA: TGTGCCAGCAGCTTGGGGGGAGCAGATACGCAGTATTTT. Protein: CASSLGGADTQYF.

This chain uses TRBV6-5 with TRBJ2-4; TRBD1 aligns across 7 bases. The CDR3 covers 15 residues. In germline, CDR1 is MNHEY, CDR2 SVGAGI. The ends lost 5 bases at V and 1 base at J; junction bases unmatched: 5. The CDR3, as DNA: TGTGCCAGCAGTCCAGAGGGGGCGGCCAAAAACATTCAGTACTTC. Residues: CASSPEGAAKNIQYF.

The chain carries TRBV7-8 and TRBJ2-1, with TRBD2 identical over 9 bases. CDR1 is SGHVS, CDR2 FQNEAQ, per germline. This CDR3 has 19 amino acids. V shed 2 bases and J 6 bases; nucleotides not matched to a gene: 17. In DNA form, the CDR3 reads TGTGCCAGCAGCTTAAAGGGACGAGCTAGCGGGGTTTTTGGCAATGAGCAGTTCTTC. Amino acid sequence: CASSLKGRASGVFGNEQFF.

This clone appeared once. The chain recombines TRBV7-2 with TRBJ1-2; no firm D call. V was clipped by 1 base and J by 0 bases, with 6 bases between them. Per the germline V gene, CDR1 is SGHTA and CDR2 is FQGNSA. The CDR3 length is 14 residues. Here the CDR3 reads CASSLGRTNYGYTF. The CDR3 DNA sequence: TGTGCCAGCAGCTTAGGCAGAACTAACTATGGCTACACCTTC.

This clone was seen a handful of times. The chain carries TRBV29-1 and TRBJ1-1; a weak D match, TRBD1 (5 bases). Per germline, CDR1 SQVTM and CDR2 ANQGSEA. This CDR3 has 12 residues. The V gene lost 6 bases and the J gene lost 6 bases, with 14 bases spanning the gap. In DNA form, the CDR3 reads TGCAGCGTGGGACCCGGGAGCCCTGAAGCTTTCTTT. Protein product: CSVGPGSPEAFF.

The CDR3, as DNA: TGTGCCAGCAGGGAGGACAGTGGCGCAGAAAAACTGTTTTTT. Protein: CASREDSGAEKLFF. The chain joins TRBV2 to TRBJ1-4, with D perhaps TRBD1 (6 bases). The length of the CDR3 is 14 residues. Germline V gene lookup returns CDR1 SNHLY and CDR2 FYNNEI. V was pared by 6 bases and J by 8 bases, with 16 bases between.

The chain joins TRBV28 to TRBJ1-5; D gene unclear. This CDR3 contains 14 residues. V lost 4 bases to trimming and J lost 8 bases, with 15 bases between them. Looked up from germline, CDR1 is MDHEN and CDR2 is SYDVKM. CDR3 sequence (DNA): TGTGCCAGCAGTTGGGGAGGACTGGAGGAGCCCCAGCATTTT. Translated, it gives CASSWGGLEEPQHF.

This chain links TRBV5-1 with TRBJ2-1; 10 positions agree with TRBD1. Germline V gene sequence: CDR1 SGHRS, CDR2 YFSETQ. V was clipped by 5 bases and J by 7 bases; unmatched bases: 3. This CDR3 has 13 amino acids. CDR3 sequence reads: CASREGQGNEQFF. CDR3 DNA: TGCGCCAGCAGGGAGGGACAGGGGAATGAGCAGTTCTTC.

The chain uses TRBV2 and TRBJ1-5; D perhaps matches TRBD1 (5 bases). The CDR3 contains 12 residues. V lost 4 bases to trimming and J lost 11 bases, with 12 bases between them. The V gene's germline CDR1 is SNHLY and CDR2 FYNNEI. The CDR3 protein is CASSGQGRAQHF. In nucleotides, the CDR3 is TGTGCCAGCAGTGGCCAGGGAAGGGCCCAGCATTTT.

The rearrangement uses TRBV15 and TRBJ1-2; no clear D. Trimming took 3 bases from V and 8 from J, leaving 13 bases between them. This CDR3 spans 13 amino acids. Germline V gene lookup returns CDR1 LNHNV and CDR2 YYDKDF (reference sequence). The CDR3 spells CATSRGGSGGYTF. The CDR3 bases are TGTGCCACCAGCAGGGGCGGGTCGGGGGGCTACACCTTC.

The chain has TRBV7-8 and TRBJ1-1; the match to TRBD1 covers 9 bases. CDR3 size: 15 residues. Germline CDR1 reads SGHVS; CDR2 reads FQNEAQ. The V and J ends lost 1 base and 5 bases, in that order; junction bases with no gene match: 5. CDR3 sequence reads: CASSLVPTGGTEAFF. Written as DNA, the CDR3 is TGTGCCAGCAGCTTAGTGCCGACAGGGGGGACTGAAGCTTTCTTT.

The chain has TRBV9 and TRBJ1-5, with D uncertain. Germline CDR1 is SGDLS and CDR2 is YYNGEE. V was clipped by 0 bases and J by 0 bases, with 10 bases between them. CDR3 length: 16 residues. The CDR3 spells CASSVGTDNSNQPQHF. The CDR3 region has the DNA TGTGCCAGCAGCGTAGGCACAGACAATAGCAATCAGCCCCAGCATTTT.

The rearrangement links TRBV5-1 to TRBJ2-7; 7 bases fit TRBD1. Germline trimming cut 4 bases from V and 0 bases from J; bases unmatched to any gene: 7. The CDR3 covers 15 residues. CDR1 is SGHRS, CDR2 YFSETQ, per germline. CDR3 loop: CASSRDRPSSYEQYF. CDR3 DNA: TGCGCCAGCAGCCGGGACAGACCTAGCTCCTACGAGCAGTACTTC.

V usage is TRBV9 and J usage is TRBJ2-1, with D tentatively TRBD2 (6 bases). In germline, CDR1 is SGDLS, CDR2 YYNGEE. Trimming shortened V by 5 bases and J by 5 bases, and 14 bases separated the two germline ends. The CDR3 sequence is 14 residues long. The CDR3 nucleotides read TGTGCCAGCAGTGGGAGCGGGTACGACAATGAGCAGTTCTTC. It yields the protein CASSGSGYDNEQFF.

This chain connects TRBV7-8 to TRBJ2-1, with 14 bases identical to TRBD2. The CDR3 spans 16 residues. With V trimmed by 5 bases and J by 8 bases, 8 bases remained unmatched. The germline gives CDR1 SGHVS, CDR2 FQNEAQ. CDR3 in amino acids: CASSRGLAGESDEQFF. CDR3 bases: TGTGCCAGCAGCAGGGGACTAGCGGGAGAATCCGATGAGCAGTTCTTC.

The chain uses TRBV4-1 and TRBJ2-7; 7 bases align to TRBD1. Trimming cost V 0 bases and J 3 bases; bases outside gene matches: 8. Germline V CDR1 and CDR2: MGHRA, YSYEKL. The CDR3 sequence is 16 residues long. CDR3 nucleotides: TGCGCCAGCAGCCAAGAACAAGGGTACAGGGGCTACGAGCAGTACTTC. Encoded protein: CASSQEQGYRGYEQYF.

The V and J genes are TRBV15 and TRBJ1-5; D not certain. This CDR3 has 17 residues. Trimming took 0 bases from V and 0 from J, leaving 12 bases between them. The V gene's germline CDR1 is LNHNV and CDR2 YYDKDF (reference sequence). CDR3 sequence: CATSREMVGVSNQPQHF. CDR3 coding DNA: TGTGCCACCAGCAGAGAAATGGTTGGAGTTAGCAATCAGCCCCAGCATTTT.

V gene TRBV29-1 combines with J gene TRBJ2-3; D gene ambiguous. There are 14 residues in the CDR3. Trimming removed 6 bases from V and 0 bases from J, with 13 bases in between. In germline, CDR1 is SQVTM, CDR2 ANQGSEA. In DNA form, the CDR3 reads TGCAGCGTCCCTATTCAGACTAGCACAGATACGCAGTATTTT. Translating it yields CSVPIQTSTDTQYF.

The chain couples TRBV10-3 to TRBJ2-7; tentatively, D is TRBD1 (5 bases). The CDR3 length is 12 residues. CDR1 is ENHRY and CDR2 is SYGVKD in the germline V gene. V lost 8 bases to trimming and J lost 6 bases, with 14 bases between them. The CDR3 protein is CAISPGMVEQYF. The CDR3 DNA follows: TGTGCCATCTCTCCAGGGATGGTCGAGCAGTACTTC.

This rearrangement joins TRBV29-1 to TRBJ1-4, with D uncertain. V lost 3 bases to trimming and J lost 6 bases, with 14 bases between them. Germline CDR1 SQVTM, CDR2 ANQGSEA. The CDR3 extends over 14 amino acids. The DNA for the CDR3 is TGCAGCGTTGACTCGGGCCGGGAGTATGAAAAACTGTTTTTT. Its translation: CSVDSGREYEKLFF.

The chain couples TRBV5-6 to TRBJ1-4; TRBD1 is a possible D gene (6 bases). This CDR3 contains 13 residues. Germline V gene sequence: CDR1 SGHDT, CDR2 YYEEEE. Trimming pared 3 bases from V and 15 bases from J, leaving 18 bases between. The CDR3 reads CASSSGGSDLMFF. CDR3 nucleotides: TGTGCCAGCAGCTCGGGGGGCTCCGACCTGATGTTTTTT.

The rearrangement joins TRBV7-6 to TRBJ2-1; 7 bases align to TRBD1. This CDR3 spans 18 amino acids. With 2 bases clipped from V and 2 bases from J, the junction kept 12 bases outside the gene matches. Germline loops: CDR1 SGHVS, CDR2 FNYEAQ. CDR3 protein: CASSLRNAGQGAYNEQFF. In DNA, the CDR3 is TGTGCCAGCAGCTTACGCAACGCCGGGCAGGGGGCCTACAATGAGCAGTTCTTC. Full variable domain (outside the CDR3, taken from reference TRBV7-6 and TRBJ2-1): GAGVSQSPRYKVTKRGQDVALRCDPISGHVSLYWYRQALGQGPEFLTYFNYEAQQDKSGLPNDRFSAERPEGSISTLTIQRTEQRDSAMYRCASSLRNAGQGAYNEQFFGPGTRLTVL.

The chain recombines TRBV11-2 with TRBJ1-5; a weak D match, TRBD1 (5 bases). Between the trimmed V and J ends, which lost 4 bases and 6 bases, there was a span of 16 bases. Per germline, CDR1 SGHAT and CDR2 FQNNGV. CDR3 length equals 15 residues. The CDR3 loop reads CASSSGANLGQPQHF. As DNA, the CDR3 is TGTGCCAGCAGCTCTGGGGCCAACTTGGGTCAGCCCCAGCATTTT.

Concerning this clone: The junction departs from the called germline gene at one end, perhaps through a read error. The genes are TRBV11-3 and TRBJ2-5; perhaps TRBD1 as D (6 bases). The length of the CDR3 is 14 residues. The germline CDR1 and CDR2 sequences are SGHNT and YENEEA. The CDR3 here is CASSSGGSRETQYF. The CDR3 region has the DNA TGCGCCAGCAGCTCTGGGGGCAGTAGGGAGACCCAGTACTTC. Variable domain in full (rest from reference TRBV11-3 and TRBJ2-5): EAGVVQSPRYKIIEKKQPVAFWCNPISGHNTLYWYLQNLGQGPELLIRYENEEAVDDSQLPKDRFSAERLKGVDSTLKIQPAELGDSAVYLCASSSGGSRETQYFGPGTRLLVL.

For the CDR3, the DNA is TGTGCCAGCAGCTTGGACAGGGCCTATGGCTACACCTTC. Translated: CASSLDRAYGYTF. The V gene is TRBV11-2, the J gene TRBJ1-2, with 8 positions matching TRBD1. Germline V lookup: CDR1 SGHAT, CDR2 FQNNGV. J lost 4 bases, V lost 3 bases, and 1 base had no gene match. The CDR3 spans 13 residues.